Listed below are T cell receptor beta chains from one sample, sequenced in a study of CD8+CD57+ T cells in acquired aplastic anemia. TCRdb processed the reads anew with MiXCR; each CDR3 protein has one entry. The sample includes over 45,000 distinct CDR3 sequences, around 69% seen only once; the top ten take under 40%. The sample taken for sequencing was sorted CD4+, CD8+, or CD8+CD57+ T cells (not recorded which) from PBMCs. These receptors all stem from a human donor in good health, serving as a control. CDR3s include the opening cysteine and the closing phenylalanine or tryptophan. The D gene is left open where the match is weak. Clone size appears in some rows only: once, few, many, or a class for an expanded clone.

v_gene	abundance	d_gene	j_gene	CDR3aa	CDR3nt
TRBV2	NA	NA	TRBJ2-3	CASSPRTDTQYF	TGTGCCAGCAGTCCACGCACAGATACGCAGTATTTT
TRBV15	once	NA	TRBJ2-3	CATSREDSTDTQYF	TGTGCCACCAGCAGAGAGGACTCCACAGATACGCAGTATTTT
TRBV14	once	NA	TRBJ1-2	CASSAVQATYGYTF	TGTGCCAGCAGTGCGGTTCAGGCAACCTATGGCTACACCTTC
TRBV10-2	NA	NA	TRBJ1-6	CASTSGRRSPLHF	TGCGCCAGCACTTCGGGAAGACGTTCACCCCTCCACTTT
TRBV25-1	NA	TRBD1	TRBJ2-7	CASSDGTAYEQYF	TGTGCCAGCAGTGATGGGACAGCCTACGAGCAGTACTTC
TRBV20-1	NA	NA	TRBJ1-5	CSATAGSGNQPQHF	TGCAGTGCTACGGCAGGGTCGGGGAATCAGCCCCAGCATTTT
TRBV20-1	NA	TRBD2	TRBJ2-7	CSARGLAGNYEQYF	TGCAGTGCTAGAGGACTAGCGGGGAACTACGAGCAGTACTTC
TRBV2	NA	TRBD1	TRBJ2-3	CASVDRGAWYF	TGTGCCAGCGTGGACAGGGGGGCGTGGTATTTT
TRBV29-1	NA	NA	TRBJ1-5	CSVEQGLNQPQHF	TGCAGCGTTGAACAGGGACTCAATCAGCCCCAGCATTTT
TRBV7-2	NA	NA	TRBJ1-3	CASSLHSGNTIYF	TGTGCCAGCAGCTTACACTCTGGAAACACCATATATTTT
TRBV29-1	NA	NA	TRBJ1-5	CSVLWGSNQPQHF	TGCAGCGTTTTGTGGGGGAGCAATCAGCCCCAGCATTTT
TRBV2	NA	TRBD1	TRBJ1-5	CASSEESTGGQPQHF	TGTGCCAGCAGTGAAGAATCGACAGGGGGGCAGCCCCAGCATTTT
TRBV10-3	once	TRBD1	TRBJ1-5	CAISESGQGGNQPQHF	TGTGCCATCAGTGAGTCGGGACAGGGGGGGAATCAGCCCCAGCATTTT
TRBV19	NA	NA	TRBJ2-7	CASSITGPYEQYF	TGTGCCAGTAGTATTACAGGGCCCTACGAGCAGTACTTC
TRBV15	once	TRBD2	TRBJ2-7	CATSRGGDFGEQYF	TGTGCCACCAGCAGGGGGGGGGATTTTGGGGAGCAGTACTTC
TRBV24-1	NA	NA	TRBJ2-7	CATSDGGGCEQYF	TGTGCCACCAGTGATGGGGGGGGCTGCGAGCAGTACTTC
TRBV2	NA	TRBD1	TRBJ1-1	CASSEAGGITTEAFF	TGTGCCAGCAGTGAAGCAGGGGGCATTACGACTGAAGCTTTCTTT
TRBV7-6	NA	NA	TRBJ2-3	CASSVDSFTQYF	TGTGCCAGCAGCGTCGACTCCTTCACGCAGTATTTT
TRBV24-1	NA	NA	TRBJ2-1	CATEDYNEQFF	TGTGCCACCGAAGACTACAATGAGCAGTTCTTC
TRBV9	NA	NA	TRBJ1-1	CASSVTGFTEAFF	TGTGCCAGCAGCGTGACAGGATTCACTGAAGCTTTCTTT
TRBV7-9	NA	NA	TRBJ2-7	CASSFAATYEQYF	TGTGCCAGCAGCTTCGCAGCCACCTACGAGCAGTACTTC
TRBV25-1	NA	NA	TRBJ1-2	CASSEDSVFYTF	TGTGCCAGCAGTGAGGACAGTGTTTTCTACACCTTC
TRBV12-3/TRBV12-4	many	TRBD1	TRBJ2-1	CASRTARQGNLVSYNEQFF	TGTGCCAGCAGGACGGCCCGACAGGGGAATCTCGTAAGCTACAATGAGCAGTTCTTC
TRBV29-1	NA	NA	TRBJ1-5	CSVSEGSNQPQHF	TGCAGCGTTTCCGAGGGAAGTAATCAGCCCCAGCATTTT
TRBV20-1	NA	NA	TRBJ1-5	CSAMSPRQPQHF	TGCAGTGCCATGTCACCGCGGCAGCCCCAGCATTTT
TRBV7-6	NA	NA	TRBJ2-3	CASSLGGREGTQYF	TGTGCCAGCAGCTTAGGGGGTAGAGAGGGTACGCAGTATTTT
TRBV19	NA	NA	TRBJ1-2	CATRQLYGYTF	TGTGCCACTCGACAGCTCTATGGCTACACCTTC